This section outlines one TCR beta chain sequence together with its context. The data were obtained in a study of radiotherapy plus CTLA-4 blockade in lung cancer. The germline CDR1 and CDR2 sequences are SGHAT and FQNNGV. Between the trimmed V and J ends, which lost 0 bases and 4 bases, there was a span of 5 bases. The CDR3 totals 13 residues. Clones were read by immunoSEQ multiplex PCR, and TCRdb kept only the in-frame ones, dropping some. The data hold about 78,000 clones, with around nine tenths observed a single time. This clonotype was obtained from a human donor with non-small cell lung cancer who had stable disease on radiotherapy plus ipilimumab. Specimen: peripheral blood, collected from a patient treated with radiotherapy plus ipilimumab. V is TRBV11-2 and J is TRBJ2-3; D possibly matches TRBD1 or TRBD2 (5 bases each). The CDR3 reads CASSLEGADTQYF. The CDR3, as DNA: TGTGCCAGCAGCTTAGAGGGGGCAGATACGCAGTATTTT.